This T cell receptor (beta chain) was identified in a study of regulatory T cells in long-lasting Graves disease. As for the study in general: In persistent Graves' disease, antithyroid drugs had been taken for over 5 years and TSH receptor antibodies stayed positive. Study-wide results and limits: Persistent disease preferred TRBV28, TRBJ1-2 and TRBJ2-5.

With regard to this clonotype: Its specificity is unknown.

Per the germline V gene, CDR1 is GTSNPN and CDR2 is SVGIG (reference sequence). V was pared by 3 bases and J by 1 base, with 19 bases between. The CDR3 consists of 16 residues. The time point was: persistent/refractory GD, antithyroid drugs over 5 years with positive TRAb. From RNA extracted from PBMCs, the TCR library was made. Both iRepertoire HTBI primers and Arm-PCR of CDR3 regions were used to build the TCR beta libraries. From the multiplex PCR reads, TCRdb called clonotypes with MiXCR, one entry per CDR3 protein. The sample lists about 430,000 distinct CDR3 sequences, 21% occurring once. This specimen consisted of peripheral blood mononuclear cells (PBMCs), obtained when the disease was refractory, from a patient treated with antithyroid drugs. The TCR comes from a female donor with Graves disease. The V and J genes are TRBV30 and TRBJ2-7; a weak D match, TRBD2 (6 bases). The CDR3 DNA reads as TGTGCCTGGAGCCGACCCCCGGGACTCCTTTCCTACGAGCAGTACTTC. The encoded protein is CAWSRPPGLLSYEQYF.